The clone carrying this TCR beta chain was found once. Assay: immunoSEQ multiplex PCR; the TCRdb copy retains only in-frame clones and omits some. This table has 75,000 to 85,000 clones, around 88% appearing once. These data are taken from a study of T cell responses to AZD1222 COVID-19 vaccine. This CDR3 has 12 amino acids. The germline gives CDR1 MDHEN, CDR2 SYDVKM. The J gene is TRBJ2-7, the V gene TRBV28; perhaps TRBD1 as D (6 bases). The TCR comes from an adult who received the AZD1222 COVID-19 vaccine. The starting material was peripheral blood, obtained 28 days after the second AZD1222 dose. This CDR3 is CAGGWGSYEQYF. For the CDR3, the DNA is TGTGCAGGGGGTTGGGGCTCCTACGAGCAGTACTTC. Full variable domain (outside the CDR3, taken from reference TRBV28 and TRBJ2-7): DVKVTQSSRYLVKRTGEKVFLECVQDMDHENMFWYRQDPGLGLRLIYFSYDVKMKEKGDIPEGYSVSREKKERFSLILESASTNQTSMYLCAGGWGSYEQYFGPGTRLTVT.